This TCR beta chain was obtained from a study of blood T cell repertoires in COVID-19. On the study more broadly: Material from acute and convalescent COVID-19 was sourced from the United States, Italy and Spain. The cDNA or gDNA used as material had been derived from T cells, B-cell-depleted T cells, or PBMCs.

Germline lookup yields CDR1 LGHDT and CDR2 YNNKEL (reference sequence). The CDR3 totals 17 residues. After removal of 2 bases from V and 1 base from J, the junction contained 5 bases not matched to a gene. Data came from immunoSEQ multiplex PCR; TCRdb stores just in-frame clones and leaves some out. Of some 310,000 clones listed, approximately 87% were seen once; the top ten hold less than 3.5%. It was during active infection that Seattle patients were enrolled and then longitudinally followed. This sequence was found in a woman aged 25 to 39 with COVID-19, enrolled during active disease. The sample consisted of peripheral blood. V gene TRBV3-1 (or the pseudogene TRBV3-2) combines with J gene TRBJ2-2; 9 bases match TRBD2. CDR3 in DNA: TGTGCCAGCAGCCAATCGAGCGGGAGGTGGAACACCGGGGAGCTGTTTTTT. Residues: CASSQSSGRWNTGELFF.